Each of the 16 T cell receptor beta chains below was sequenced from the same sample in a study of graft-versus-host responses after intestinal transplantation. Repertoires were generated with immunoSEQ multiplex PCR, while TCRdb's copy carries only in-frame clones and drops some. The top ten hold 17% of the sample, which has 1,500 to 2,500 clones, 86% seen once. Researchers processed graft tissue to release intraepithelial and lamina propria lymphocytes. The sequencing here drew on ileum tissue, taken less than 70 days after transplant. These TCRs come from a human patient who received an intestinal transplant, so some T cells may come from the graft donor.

The CDR3 DNA reads TGTGCCAGCAGCTATTCAACTCTGACAGGGTCCACAGATACGCAGTATTTT. It is translated as CASSYSTLTGSTDTQYF. This rearrangement joins TRBV9 to TRBJ2-3; TRBD1 matches 7 bases. Germline V gene sequence: CDR1 SGDLS, CDR2 YYNGEE. V trimming: 4 bases; J trimming: 2 bases; junction bases outside the gene matches: 13. This CDR3 contains 17 residues.

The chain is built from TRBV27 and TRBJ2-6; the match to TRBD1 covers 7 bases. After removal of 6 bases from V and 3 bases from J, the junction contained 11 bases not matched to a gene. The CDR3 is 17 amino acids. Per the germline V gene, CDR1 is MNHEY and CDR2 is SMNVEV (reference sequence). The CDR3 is CASSRSTGFIGANVLTF. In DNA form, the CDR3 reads TGTGCCAGCAGCCGATCGACAGGGTTCATTGGGGCCAACGTCCTGACTTTC.

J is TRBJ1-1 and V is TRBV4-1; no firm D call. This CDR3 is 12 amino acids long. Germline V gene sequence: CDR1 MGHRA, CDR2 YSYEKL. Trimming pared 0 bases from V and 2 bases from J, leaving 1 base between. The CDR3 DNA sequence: TGCGCCAGCAGCCAAGACAACACTGAAGCTTTCTTT. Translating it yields CASSQDNTEAFF.

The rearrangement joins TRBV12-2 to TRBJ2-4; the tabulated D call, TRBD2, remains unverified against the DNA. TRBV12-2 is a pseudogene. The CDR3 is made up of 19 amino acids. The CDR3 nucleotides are TGTGCAAGTCGCTTAGCCGAGACTAGCGGGGGGTTAGCCAAAAACATTCAGTACTTC. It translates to CASRLAETSGGLAKNIQYF.

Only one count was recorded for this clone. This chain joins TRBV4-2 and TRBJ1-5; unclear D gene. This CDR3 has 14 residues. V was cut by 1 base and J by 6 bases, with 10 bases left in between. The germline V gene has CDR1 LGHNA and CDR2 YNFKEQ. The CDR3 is CASSQGVAGQPQHF. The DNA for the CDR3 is TGTGCCAGCAGCCAAGGGGTTGCAGGTCAGCCCCAGCATTTT.

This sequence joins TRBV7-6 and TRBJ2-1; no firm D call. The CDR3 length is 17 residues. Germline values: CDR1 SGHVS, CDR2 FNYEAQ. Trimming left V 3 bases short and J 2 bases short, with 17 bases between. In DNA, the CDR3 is TGTGCCAGCAGCTTGATGGTTCGTGGGCTGGCCTACAATGAGCAGTTCTTC. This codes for CASSLMVRGLAYNEQFF.

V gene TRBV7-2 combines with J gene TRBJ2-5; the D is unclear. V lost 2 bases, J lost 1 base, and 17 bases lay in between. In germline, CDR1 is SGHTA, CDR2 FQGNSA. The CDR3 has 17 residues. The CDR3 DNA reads TGTGCCAGCAGCTTATTTTGGGTCTTAACGGCCCAAGAGACCCAGTACTTC. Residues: CASSLFWVLTAQETQYF.

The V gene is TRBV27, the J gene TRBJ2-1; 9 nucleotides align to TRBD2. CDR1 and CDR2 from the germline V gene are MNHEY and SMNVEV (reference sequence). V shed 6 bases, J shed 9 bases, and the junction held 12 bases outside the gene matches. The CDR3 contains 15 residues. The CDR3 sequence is CASSLSGSVGSEQFF. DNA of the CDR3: TGTGCCAGCAGCCTTAGCGGGAGTGTAGGAAGTGAGCAGTTCTTC.

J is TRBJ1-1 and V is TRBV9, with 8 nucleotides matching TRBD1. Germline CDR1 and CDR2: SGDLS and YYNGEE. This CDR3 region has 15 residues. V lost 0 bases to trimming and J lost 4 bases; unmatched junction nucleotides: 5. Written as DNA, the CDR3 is TGTGCCAGCAGCGTAGGTGGACAGGGACTCACTGAAGCTTTCTTT. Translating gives CASSVGGQGLTEAFF.

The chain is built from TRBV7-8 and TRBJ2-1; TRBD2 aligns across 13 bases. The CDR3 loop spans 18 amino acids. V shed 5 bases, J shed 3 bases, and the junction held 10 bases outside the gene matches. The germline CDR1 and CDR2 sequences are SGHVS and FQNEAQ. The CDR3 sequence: CASSPGLAGVPVYNEQFF. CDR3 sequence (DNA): TGTGCCAGCAGCCCAGGACTAGCGGGAGTCCCGGTCTACAATGAGCAGTTCTTC.

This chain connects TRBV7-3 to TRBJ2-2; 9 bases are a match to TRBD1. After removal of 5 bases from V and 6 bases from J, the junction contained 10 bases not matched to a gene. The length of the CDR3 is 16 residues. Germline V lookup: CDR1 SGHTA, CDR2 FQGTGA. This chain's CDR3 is CASSRRTGGASGELFF. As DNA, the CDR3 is TGTGCCAGCAGCCGGAGAACAGGGGGCGCGTCCGGGGAGCTGTTTTTT.

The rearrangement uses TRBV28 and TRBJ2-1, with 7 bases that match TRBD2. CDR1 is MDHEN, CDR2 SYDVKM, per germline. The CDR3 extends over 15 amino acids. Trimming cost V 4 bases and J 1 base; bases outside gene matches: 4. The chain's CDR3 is CASSSTSWSYNEQFF. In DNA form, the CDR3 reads TGTGCCAGCAGTTCGACTAGCTGGTCCTACAATGAGCAGTTCTTC.

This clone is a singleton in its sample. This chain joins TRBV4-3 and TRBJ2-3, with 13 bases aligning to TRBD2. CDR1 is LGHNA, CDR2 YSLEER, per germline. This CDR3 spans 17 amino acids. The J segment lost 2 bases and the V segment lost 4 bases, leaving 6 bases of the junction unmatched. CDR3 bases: TGCGCCAGCAGCCTCGGGACTAGCGGGACTCTCACAGATACGCAGTATTTT. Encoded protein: CASSLGTSGTLTDTQYF.

CDR3 sequence: CASSLEAGQLILSQETQYF. The CDR3 nucleotides are TGCGCCAGCAGCTTGGAGGCAGGGCAACTTATCCTCAGCCAAGAGACCCAGTACTTC. The rearrangement joins TRBV5-1 to TRBJ2-5, with D maybe TRBD1 (5 bases). CDR1 SGHRS and CDR2 YFSETQ come from the germline V gene. The CDR3 spans 19 residues. The V end was cut by 0 bases, the J end by 1 base, with 22 bases between.

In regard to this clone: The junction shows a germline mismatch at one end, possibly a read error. The CDR3 sequence is CASSPHSLHF. For the CDR3, the DNA is TGTGCCAGCAGCCCCCACTCCTTGCATTTT. The V gene is TRBV7-8, the J gene TRBJ2-3; D uncertain. Germline CDR1 and CDR2: SGHVS and FQNEAQ. The CDR3 totals 10 residues.

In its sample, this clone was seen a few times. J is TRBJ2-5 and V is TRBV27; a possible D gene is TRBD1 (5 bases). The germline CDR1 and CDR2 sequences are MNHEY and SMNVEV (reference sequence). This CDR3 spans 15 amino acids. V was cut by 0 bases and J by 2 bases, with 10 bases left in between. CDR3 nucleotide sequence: TGTGCCAGCAGTTTATCGAGGACACCACAAGAGACCCAGTACTTC. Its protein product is CASSLSRTPQETQYF.